These 17 T cell receptor beta chains share one sample of origin, sequenced in a study of T cell clones after liver transplantation. Generated by immunoSEQ multiplex PCR, the TCRdb table keeps only in-frame clones and is missing some. The sample holds 50,000 or so clones, roughly 70% seen once. The starting material was CD4+ T cells from blood, obtained 54 months after liver transplant. The receptors were sampled from a human patient who received a liver transplant. The T cells may partly be graft donor cells.

This rearrangement joins TRBV28 to TRBJ1-2; 8 nucleotides match TRBD1. The CDR3 covers 16 residues. The V segment lost 3 bases and the J segment 6 bases; nucleotides outside the gene matches: 12. Germline values: CDR1 MDHEN, CDR2 SYDVKM. In DNA, the CDR3 is TGTGCCAGCAGTTTCCCGACAGGGGCCTACCCACATGGCTACACCTTC. It specifies CASSFPTGAYPHGYTF.

The chain is built from TRBV2 and TRBJ2-3, with TRBD1 as a possible D gene (6 bases). This CDR3 region has 12 residues. The V gene lost 7 bases and the J gene lost 8 bases, with 13 bases spanning the gap. Germline CDR1 SNHLY, CDR2 FYNNEI. CDR3 DNA sequence: TGTGCCAGCACGACGGACAGCCGTACGCAGTATTTT. Translation: CASTTDSRTQYF.

The rearrangement links TRBV5-1 to TRBJ2-7; maybe TRBD1 (5 bases). Trimming cost V 0 bases and J 2 bases, with 9 bases left between them. The length of the CDR3 is 14 residues. Germline values: CDR1 SGHRS, CDR2 YFSETQ. The CDR3 spells CASSLARTPYEQYF. CDR3 nucleotides: TGCGCCAGCAGCTTGGCCCGGACACCCTACGAGCAGTACTTC.

This chain links TRBV15 with TRBJ2-1; possibly TRBD1 for D (6 bases). This CDR3 is 15 amino acids long. CDR1 is LNHNV, CDR2 YYDKDF, per germline (reference sequence). V lost 5 bases and J 5 bases, leaving 16 bases between the germline ends. CDR3 sequence: CATSPQGRGDNEQFF. In DNA, the CDR3 is TGTGCCACCAGCCCACAGGGACGGGGTGACAATGAGCAGTTCTTC.

The J gene is TRBJ2-1, the V gene TRBV9, with a weak D call TRBD2 (7 bases). There are 14 residues in the CDR3. Trimming took 6 bases from V and 7 from J, leaving 17 bases between them. CDR1 is SGDLS and CDR2 is YYNGEE in the germline V gene. CDR3 DNA: TGTGCCAGCACCAAAGGGGGGGCGCAGAATGAGCAGTTCTTC. This encodes CASTKGGAQNEQFF.

This CDR3 reads CASKPRTGAAQYF. The CDR3 DNA is TGTGCCAGCAAGCCTCGCACAGGGGCGGCGCAGTATTTT. The V gene is TRBV2, the J gene TRBJ2-3; 7 bases are a match to TRBD1. The CDR3 spans 13 residues. Germline V lookup: CDR1 SNHLY, CDR2 FYNNEI. Unmatched junction bases numbered 11, after V lost 7 bases and J lost 10 bases.

The chain couples TRBV28 to TRBJ2-5; D unresolved. Germline loops: CDR1 MDHEN, CDR2 SYDVKM. V was pared by 1 base and J by 7 bases, with 4 bases between. CDR3 length: 11 amino acids. The chain's CDR3 is CASSLYGTQYF. CDR3 sequence (DNA): TGTGCCAGCAGTTTATATGGGACCCAGTACTTC.

The chain couples TRBV19 to TRBJ2-3, with D possibly matching TRBD1 (6 bases). Germline V gives CDR1 LNHDA, CDR2 SQIVND (reference sequence). V gave up 8 bases and J gave up 0 bases, with 12 bases separating them. The CDR3 length is 14 residues. CDR3: CASRGGRSTDTQYF. In DNA form, the CDR3 reads TGTGCCAGTCGAGGGGGAAGGAGCACAGATACGCAGTATTTT. The complete variable domain, with remaining parts taken from reference TRBV19 and TRBJ2-3, reads DGGITQSPKYLFRKEGQNVTLSCEQNLNHDAMYWYRQDPGQGLRLIYYSQIVNDFQKGDIAEGYSVSREKKESFPLTVTSAQKNPTAFYLCASRGGRSTDTQYFGPGTRLTVL.

This chain connects TRBV5-1 to TRBJ1-1; no clear D gene. The CDR3 totals 15 residues. V was clipped by 0 bases and J by 3 bases, with 12 bases between them. Looked up from germline, CDR1 is SGHRS and CDR2 is YFSETQ. The CDR3 DNA follows: TGCGCCAGCAGCTTGGCCGGCGGGGAGGACACTGAAGCTTTCTTT. It is translated as CASSLAGGEDTEAFF.

This clone is labeled medium-sized. V is TRBV6-5 and J is TRBJ2-7; the D is unclear. Germline CDR1 is MNHEY and CDR2 is SVGAGI. This CDR3 spans 9 amino acids. V shed 6 bases and J shed 6 bases, with 3 bases lying between them. CDR3 protein: CASRSEQYF. DNA of the CDR3: TGTGCCAGCAGGAGCGAGCAGTACTTC.

This clone has a handful of counts. The V gene is TRBV6-7, the J gene TRBJ1-4; the D is unclear. TRBV6-7 is flagged as an ORF with uncertain function. The CDR3 covers 14 residues. V lost 2 bases, J lost 5 bases, and 9 bases lay in between. In DNA form, the CDR3 reads TGTGCCAGCAGTTACGACGACGGCAATGAAAAACTGTTTTTT. It codes for CASSYDDGNEKLFF.

This clone occurred once. This chain uses TRBV6-6 with TRBJ1-6, with D tentatively TRBD1 (5 bases). The V gene lost 6 bases and the J gene lost 8 bases, with 17 bases spanning the gap. The CDR3 has 15 amino acids. CDR1 is MNHNY, CDR2 SVGAGI, per germline (reference sequence). The CDR3 here is CASRHPGRGDSPLHF. As DNA, the CDR3 is TGTGCCAGCAGACACCCGGGACGGGGGGATTCACCCCTCCACTTT.

This clone has just a few counts. V is TRBV6-1 and J is TRBJ2-2, with D unresolved. Germline CDR1 is MNHNS and CDR2 is SASEGT. The CDR3 extends over 13 amino acids. Deletions cut 5 bases from V and 7 bases from J, with 11 bases between. The CDR3 protein is CASSLRTYGELFF. The DNA of the CDR3 is TGTGCCAGCAGTCTGCGGACCTACGGGGAGCTGTTTTTT.

The gene calls are TRBV11-3 and TRBJ2-1; 14 bases line up with TRBD2. V lost 1 base, J lost 4 bases, and 0 bases stayed unmatched. Germline CDR1 is SGHNT and CDR2 is YENEEA. The CDR3 extends over 16 amino acids. The CDR3 loop reads CASSLGLAGGYNEQFF. The CDR3 DNA sequence: TGTGCCAGCAGCTTAGGACTAGCGGGGGGGTACAATGAGCAGTTCTTC.

This clone appeared a few times. This sequence joins TRBV30 and TRBJ2-1; D call uncertain. The germline V gene has CDR1 GTSNPN and CDR2 SVGIG (reference sequence). This CDR3 comprises 13 residues. The ends were cut back, 4 bases at V and 0 bases at J, with 7 bases in the middle. The CDR3 DNA is TGTGCCTGGACGAGGAGCTCCTACAATGAGCAGTTCTTC. Residues: CAWTRSSYNEQFF.

The gene calls are TRBV2 and TRBJ1-2, with D uncertain. Trimming cost V 6 bases and J 2 bases, with 13 bases left between them. Germline CDR1 is SNHLY and CDR2 is FYNNEI. The CDR3 totals 14 residues. CDR3 coding DNA: TGTGCCAGCAGGGCCGGACGAGAGAACTATGGCTACACCTTC. This encodes CASRAGRENYGYTF.

This clone turned up a few times. DNA of the CDR3: TGTGCCAGCAGCTTGGCCGGCCAGTATAATTCACCCCTCCACTTT. Residues: CASSLAGQYNSPLHF. The chain uses TRBV5-6 and TRBJ1-6; D gene unclear. CDR3 size: 15 residues. The V gene lost 0 bases and the J gene lost 4 bases, with 8 bases spanning the gap. The germline V gene has CDR1 SGHDT and CDR2 YYEEEE.